Each of the 24 T cell receptor beta chains below was sequenced from the same sample in a study of T cell responses to AZD1222 COVID-19 vaccine (dated by TCRdb to the early 2020s). Library prep was done by the immunoSEQ multiplex PCR assay. TCRdb mirrors the immuneACCESS table, restricted to in-frame sequences. Some clones are absent from its copies; in checked studies, under half trace to an unresolved V gene, and the reason for the others is unknown. The sample table contains 110,000 to 150,000 clones; only one count was recorded for approximately 90% of them. Together, the top ten hold about 3.5% of the sample. The sample's time point label is to be understood as: about 28 days (+/-7) after the second vaccine dose. Sequencing used peripheral blood, obtained 28 days after the second AZD1222 dose. Source of these receptors: an adult who received the AZD1222 COVID-19 vaccine.

The chain carries TRBV9 and TRBJ2-5; 9 bases match TRBD2. With 0 bases clipped from V and 5 bases from J, the junction kept 5 bases outside the gene matches. The CDR3 is made up of 15 amino acids. Germline V lookup: CDR1 SGDLS, CDR2 YYNGEE. The CDR3 loop reads CASSVGSGRRETQYF. CDR3 sequence (DNA): TGTGCCAGCAGCGTAGGTAGCGGGAGAAGGGAGACCCAGTACTTC. Filled out from reference TRBV9 and TRBJ2-5, the complete variable domain reads DSGVTQTPKHLITATGQRVTLRCSPRSGDLSVYWYQQSLDQGLQFLIQYYNGEERAKGNILERFSAQQFPDLHSELNLSSLELGDSALYFCASSVGSGRRETQYFGPGTRLLVL.

The genes are TRBV7-2 and TRBJ2-1; 8 bases align to TRBD2. CDR3 length equals 15 residues. Germline V CDR1 and CDR2: SGHTA, FQGNSA. The V and J ends lost 1 base and 5 bases, in that order; junction bases with no gene match: 4. CDR3 DNA: TGTGCCAGCAGCTTAGTTCCGACTAGCGACAATGAGCAGTTCTTC. This sequence encodes CASSLVPTSDNEQFF.

V gene TRBV6-5 combines with J gene TRBJ2-4; 7 bases align to TRBD2. CDR1 and CDR2 (germline): MNHEY, SVGAGI. With V trimmed by 0 bases and J by 5 bases, 4 bases remained unmatched. This CDR3 comprises 15 residues. The CDR3 loop is CASSYSRGGENIQYF. The CDR3 nucleotides read TGTGCCAGCAGTTACTCGCGCGGGGGAGAAAACATTCAGTACTTC.

CDR3 amino acids: CASSETGLSEQYF. CDR3 nucleotide sequence: TGCGCCAGCAGTGAGACAGGGTTGAGCGAGCAGTACTTC. The chain combines TRBV10-1 with TRBJ2-7, with TRBD1 as a possible D gene (6 bases). Trimming removed 2 bases from V and 6 bases from J, with 11 bases in between. The CDR3 contains 13 residues. Germline CDR1 and CDR2: WNHNN and SYGVQD (reference sequence).

This clone has only a few counts. The rearrangement joins TRBV12-5 to TRBJ2-3; D not certain. Germline loops: CDR1 LGHNT, CDR2 FRNRAP. V dropped 5 bases and J dropped 6 bases, with 15 bases sitting between them. CDR3 length equals 14 residues. The CDR3: CASGPRESPDTQYF. CDR3 nucleotide sequence: TGTGCTAGTGGTCCCCGAGAGTCCCCCGATACGCAGTATTTT. The whole variable domain, remainder taken from reference TRBV12-5 and TRBJ2-3, is DARVTQTPRHKVTEMGQEVTMRCQPILGHNTVFWYRQTMMQGLELLAYFRNRAPLDDSGMPKDRFSAEMPDATLATLKIQPSEPRDSAVYFCASGPRESPDTQYFGPGTRLTVL.

The chain combines TRBV7-2 with TRBJ1-1; 12 positions match TRBD1. Germline V lookup: CDR1 SGHTA, CDR2 FQGNSA. The length of the CDR3 is 16 residues. V gave up 2 bases and J gave up 8 bases; unmatched junction bases: 9. CDR3 sequence (DNA): TGTGCCAGCAGCTTAATACTCGGGACAGGGGGCAAAGAAGCTTTCTTT. Its translation: CASSLILGTGGKEAFF.

The V call is TRBV7-2, the J call TRBJ2-1, with 15 positions matching TRBD2. After removal of 2 bases from V and 9 bases from J, the junction contained 8 bases not matched to a gene. From germline, CDR1 is SGHTA and CDR2 FQGNSA. CDR3 length equals 17 residues. CDR3: CASSLHGLAGGWAEQFF. The CDR3 region has the DNA TGTGCCAGCAGCTTACATGGACTAGCGGGAGGGTGGGCTGAGCAGTTCTTC.

The rearrangement joins TRBV28 to TRBJ2-7; 10 bases agree with TRBD1. Per the germline V gene, CDR1 is MDHEN and CDR2 is SYDVKM. With V trimmed by 4 bases and J by 5 bases, 11 bases remained unmatched. CDR3 length equals 16 residues. In nucleotides, the CDR3 is TGTGCCAGCAGTTCTCCATTCGGGACAGGGGTAAACGAGCAGTACTTC. Translation gives CASSSPFGTGVNEQYF.

The chain employs TRBV9 and TRBJ2-2, with 8 bases fitting TRBD2. The CDR3 is made up of 15 amino acids. With V trimmed by 2 bases and J by 4 bases, 4 bases remained unmatched. The germline CDR1 and CDR2 sequences are SGDLS and YYNGEE. Here the CDR3 reads CASSVVAGSTGELFF. CDR3 DNA: TGTGCCAGCAGCGTGGTAGCGGGATCCACCGGGGAGCTGTTTTTT.

This chain uses TRBV19 with TRBJ1-5; TRBD1 aligns across 9 bases. The CDR3 sequence is 15 residues long. The junction had 2 bases not matched to a gene; V was cut back by 3 bases and J by 2 bases. The germline V gene has CDR1 LNHDA and CDR2 SQIVND (reference sequence). CDR3 in amino acids: CASSMDRGGNQPQHF. In DNA, the CDR3 is TGTGCCAGTAGTATGGACAGGGGAGGCAATCAGCCCCAGCATTTT.

The chain combines TRBV19 with TRBJ1-2; D gene ambiguous. The CDR3 is 13 residues long. Germline V gene data show CDR1 as LNHDA and CDR2 as SQIVND (reference sequence). V gave up 5 bases and J gave up 8 bases, with 15 bases separating them. Here the CDR3 reads CASSSEEGRGYTF. The CDR3 nucleotides read TGTGCCAGTAGTTCCGAGGAGGGTCGGGGCTACACCTTC.

The gene calls are TRBV7-9 and TRBJ2-3; 8 bases fit TRBD2. The J segment lost 2 bases and the V segment lost 6 bases, leaving 4 bases of the junction unmatched. The germline V gene encodes CDR1 SEHNR and CDR2 FQNEAQ (reference sequence). The CDR3 is made up of 14 amino acids. The CDR3 nucleotides read TGTGCCAGCAGTCCGGGACTAGACACAGATACGCAGTATTTT. Translated, it gives CASSPGLDTDTQYF.

The chain couples TRBV14 to TRBJ1-2; D unclear. This CDR3 is 12 amino acids long. Germline CDR1 and CDR2: SGHDN and FVKESK. V lost 5 bases and J 4 bases, leaving 8 bases between the germline ends. The CDR3 DNA reads TGTGCCAGCAGCGCCCTGGGCTATGGCTACACCTTC. As protein: CASSALGYGYTF.

J is TRBJ1-2 and V is TRBV6-5, with 10 nucleotides matching TRBD1. Unmatched junction bases numbered 3, after V lost 4 bases and J lost 1 base. CDR1 is MNHEY and CDR2 is SVGAGI in the germline V gene. The CDR3 runs 15 residues. The CDR3 coding sequence is TGTGCCAGCAGTTCGACAGGGGGCTATAACTATGGCTACACCTTC. Translating it yields CASSSTGGYNYGYTF.

CDR3 sequence reads: CASSLTQVQETQYF. In nucleotides, the CDR3 is TGTGCCAGCAGCTTGACTCAGGTCCAAGAGACCCAGTACTTC. This sequence joins TRBV7-2 and TRBJ2-5; D gene unclear. This CDR3 comprises 14 residues. CDR1 SGHTA and CDR2 FQGNSA come from the germline V gene. V was trimmed by 3 bases and J by 1 base, leaving 9 bases between them. Supplemented by reference TRBV7-2 and TRBJ2-5, the full variable domain reads GAGVSQSPSNKVTEKGKDVELRCDPISGHTALYWYRQSLGQGLEFLIYFQGNSAPDKSGLPSDRFSAERTGGSVSTLTIQRTQQEDSAVYLCASSLTQVQETQYFGPGTRLLVL.

This chain connects TRBV27 to TRBJ1-2; D remains unclear. V was clipped by 2 bases and J by 2 bases, with 6 bases between them. This CDR3 has 13 residues. Looked up from germline, CDR1 is MNHEY and CDR2 is SMNVEV (reference sequence). CDR3 protein: CASSLKGNYGYTF. The CDR3 DNA is TGTGCCAGCAGTTTAAAAGGAAACTATGGCTACACCTTC.

The chain couples TRBV20-1 to TRBJ1-1, with D maybe TRBD1 (5 bases). Trimming took off 5 bases at V and 6 bases at J, with 22 bases between the two ends. The CDR3 has 15 residues. Per the germline V gene, CDR1 is DFQATT and CDR2 is SNEGSKA (reference sequence). The CDR3 here is CSARDAGSGTPEAFF. The CDR3 DNA reads TGCAGTGCTCGTGATGCAGGGTCAGGAACACCTGAAGCTTTCTTT.

The rearrangement links TRBV28 to TRBJ1-3, with D hard to call. The V end lost 9 bases, the J end lost 0 bases, and 15 bases lay between the germline ends. Germline assignment: CDR1 MDHEN and CDR2 SYDVKM. CDR3 size: 15 residues. The chain's CDR3 is CASTPNGGSGNTIYF. CDR3 DNA: TGTGCCAGTACCCCTAATGGTGGCTCTGGAAACACCATATATTTT.

The genes are TRBV12-3 or TRBV12-4 and TRBJ1-1; tentative D call: TRBD1 (5 bases). V gave up 5 bases and J gave up 0 bases, with 7 bases separating them. CDR3 length: 13 residues. The chain's CDR3 is CASSRGMNTEAFF. DNA of the CDR3: TGTGCCAGCAGTCGGGGCATGAACACTGAAGCTTTCTTT.

This clone appeared a few times. The chain joins TRBV19 to TRBJ1-5; 10 bases are shared with TRBD1. Germline trimming cut 7 bases from V and 2 bases from J; bases unmatched to any gene: 5. Germline-derived CDR1 and CDR2 are LNHDA and SQIVND (reference sequence). The CDR3 contains 15 residues. CDR3 DNA sequence: TGTGCCAGTAAATGGGGGACAGGGGGCAATCAGCCCCAGCATTTT. This gives the protein CASKWGTGGNQPQHF.

There are many counts of this clone. The chain uses TRBV6-4 and TRBJ2-2; D unclear. The germline V and J ends were trimmed by 3 bases and 1 base, with 9 bases remaining between them. The V gene's germline CDR1 is MRHNA and CDR2 SNTAGT. This CDR3 has 15 amino acids. CDR3 amino acids: CASSERAGNTGELFF. For the CDR3, the DNA is TGTGCCAGCAGTGAAAGGGCAGGGAACACCGGGGAGCTGTTTTTT.

The chain employs TRBV15 and TRBJ2-1, with D maybe TRBD1 (6 bases). In germline, CDR1 is LNHNV, CDR2 YYDKDF (reference sequence). Trimming took 5 bases from V and 0 from J, leaving 29 bases between them. The CDR3 has 21 residues. The CDR3 loop reads CATSGHRDYPPEGSSYNEQFF. In DNA, the CDR3 is TGTGCCACCAGCGGCCACAGGGATTACCCCCCCGAAGGGTCCTCCTACAATGAGCAGTTCTTC.

This sequence joins TRBV4-2 and TRBJ1-1; the match to TRBD1 covers 9 bases. Germline V gene lookup returns CDR1 LGHNA and CDR2 YNFKEQ. J lost 5 bases, V lost 2 bases, and 6 bases had no gene match. The CDR3 runs 15 residues. CDR3 sequence reads: CASSQTGQGNTEAFF. Here the CDR3 DNA reads TGTGCCAGCAGCCAAACGGGACAGGGTAATACTGAAGCTTTCTTT.

A few counts support this clone. The chain uses TRBV4-3 and TRBJ1-5; the D gene is possibly TRBD1 (5 bases). CDR1 LGHNA and CDR2 YSLEER come from the germline V gene. The CDR3 has 16 residues. V was clipped by 0 bases and J by 2 bases, with 11 bases between them. CDR3 in DNA: TGCGCCAGCAGCCAAGATTGGGGGAAGGGCAATCAGCCCCAGCATTTT. Protein sequence: CASSQDWGKGNQPQHF.